This TCR beta chain was observed in a study of cytomegalovirus exposure and HLA in healthy donors. General observations from the study: A later analysis, which compared TCR beta chains of equal frequency, found the HLA-associated ones more clonally expanded. Indistinguishability led to the exclusion of some V segments, TRBV6-2 and TRBV6-3 included. The study recorded 160 or so TCR beta chains that were cytomegalovirus-associated. Sequences of the TCR beta chain were said to predict the HLA-A and HLA-B alleles of most subjects accurately.

CDR1 and CDR2 (germline): SGHVS, FQNEAQ. V lost 5 bases and J lost 10; bases outside the gene matches: 6. The CDR3 runs 14 residues. Both 60 Vbeta primers and 13 Jbeta primers went into the PCR. Using immunoSEQ multiplex PCR, the repertoire was profiled, and TCRdb retains in-frame clones only, with some absent. The sample holds about 120,000 clones; roughly 80% are singletons and the top ten take approximately 8.8%. This clone was seen a handful of times. Its antigen remains unidentified. Specimen: PBMCs. The chain employs TRBV7-8 and TRBJ1-6, with 9 bases fitting TRBD1. The sequence came from a female donor in good health and CMV-seropositive. CDR3 region: CASSMDRGGSPLHF. Written as DNA, the CDR3 is TGTGCCAGCAGCATGGACAGGGGAGGATCACCCCTCCACTTT.